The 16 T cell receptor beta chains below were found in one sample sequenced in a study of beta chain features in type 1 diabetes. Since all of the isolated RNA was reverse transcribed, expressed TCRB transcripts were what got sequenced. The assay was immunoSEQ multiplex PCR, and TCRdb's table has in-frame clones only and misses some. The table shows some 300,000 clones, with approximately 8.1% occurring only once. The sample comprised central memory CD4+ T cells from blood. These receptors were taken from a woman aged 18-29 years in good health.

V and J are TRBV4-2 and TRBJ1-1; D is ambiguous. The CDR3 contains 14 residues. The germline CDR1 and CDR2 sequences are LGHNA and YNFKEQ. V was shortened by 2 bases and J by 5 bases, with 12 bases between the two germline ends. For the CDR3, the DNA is TGTGCCAGCAGCCAACCGCGAGGGAGAACTGAAGCTTTCTTT. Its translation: CASSQPRGRTEAFF.

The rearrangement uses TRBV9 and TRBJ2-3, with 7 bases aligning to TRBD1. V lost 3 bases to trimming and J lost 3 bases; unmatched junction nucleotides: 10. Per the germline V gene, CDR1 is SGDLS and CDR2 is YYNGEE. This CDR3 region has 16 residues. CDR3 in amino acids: CASSAGRDRLTDTQYF. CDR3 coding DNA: TGTGCCAGCAGCGCGGGCCGGGACAGACTTACAGATACGCAGTATTTT. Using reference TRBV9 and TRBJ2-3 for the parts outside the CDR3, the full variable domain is DSGVTQTPKHLITATGQRVTLRCSPRSGDLSVYWYQQSLDQGLQFLIQYYNGEERAKGNILERFSAQQFPDLHSELNLSSLELGDSALYFCASSAGRDRLTDTQYFGPGTRLTVL.

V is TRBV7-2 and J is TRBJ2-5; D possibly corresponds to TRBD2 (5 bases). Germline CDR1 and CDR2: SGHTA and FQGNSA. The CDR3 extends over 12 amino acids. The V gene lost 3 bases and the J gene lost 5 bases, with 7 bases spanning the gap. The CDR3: CASSFWRETQYF. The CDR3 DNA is TGTGCCAGCAGCTTTTGGAGGGAGACCCAGTACTTC.

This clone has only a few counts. DNA for the CDR3: TGTGCCAGCAGCGCTCCTTCCGGGACACAAACAAACTATGGCTACACCTTC. The encoded protein is CASSAPSGTQTNYGYTF. The J gene is TRBJ1-2, the V gene TRBV9, with D possibly matching TRBD1 (6 bases). The germline CDR1 and CDR2 sequences are SGDLS and YYNGEE. Deletions cut 3 bases from V and 2 bases from J, with 20 bases between. The CDR3 has 17 residues.

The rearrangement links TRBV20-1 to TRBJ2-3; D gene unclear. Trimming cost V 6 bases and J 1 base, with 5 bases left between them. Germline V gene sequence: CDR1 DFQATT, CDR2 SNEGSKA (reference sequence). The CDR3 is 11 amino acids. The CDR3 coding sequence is TGCAGTGCCCCCCGCACAGATACGCAGTATTTT. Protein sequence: CSAPRTDTQYF.

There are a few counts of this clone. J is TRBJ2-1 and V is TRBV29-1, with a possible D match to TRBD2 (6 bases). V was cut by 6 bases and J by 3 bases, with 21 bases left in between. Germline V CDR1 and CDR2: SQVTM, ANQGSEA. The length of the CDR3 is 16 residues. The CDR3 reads CSVPPRGGGNYNEQFF. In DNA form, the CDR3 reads TGCAGCGTGCCACCGAGGGGTGGGGGGAACTACAATGAGCAGTTCTTC.

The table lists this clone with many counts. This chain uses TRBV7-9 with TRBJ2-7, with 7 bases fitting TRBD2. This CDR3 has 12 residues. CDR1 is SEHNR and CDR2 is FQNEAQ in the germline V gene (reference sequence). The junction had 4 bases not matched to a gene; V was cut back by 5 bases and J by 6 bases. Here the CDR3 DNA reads TGTGCCAGCAGCCAGCGGGGATTCGAGCAGTACTTC. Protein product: CASSQRGFEQYF.

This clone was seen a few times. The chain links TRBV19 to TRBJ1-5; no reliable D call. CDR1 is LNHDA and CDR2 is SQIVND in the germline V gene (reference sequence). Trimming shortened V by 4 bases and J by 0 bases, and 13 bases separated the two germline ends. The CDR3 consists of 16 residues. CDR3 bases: TGTGCCAGTAGTAGACGCCAGGTCGATAGCAATCAGCCCCAGCATTTT. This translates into CASSRRQVDSNQPQHF.

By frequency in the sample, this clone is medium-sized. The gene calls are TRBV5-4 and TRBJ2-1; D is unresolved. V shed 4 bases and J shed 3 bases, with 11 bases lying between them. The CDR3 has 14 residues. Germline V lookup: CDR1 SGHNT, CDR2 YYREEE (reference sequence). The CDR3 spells CASSLGPNYNEQFF. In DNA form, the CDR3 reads TGTGCCAGCAGCCTTGGGCCGAACTACAATGAGCAGTTCTTC.

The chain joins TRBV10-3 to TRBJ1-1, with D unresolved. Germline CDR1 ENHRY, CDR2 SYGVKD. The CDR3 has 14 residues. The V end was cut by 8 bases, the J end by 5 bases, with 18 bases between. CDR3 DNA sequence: TGTGCCATCGGGAATAGTCAGATGGGTACTGAAGCTTTCTTT. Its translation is CAIGNSQMGTEAFF.

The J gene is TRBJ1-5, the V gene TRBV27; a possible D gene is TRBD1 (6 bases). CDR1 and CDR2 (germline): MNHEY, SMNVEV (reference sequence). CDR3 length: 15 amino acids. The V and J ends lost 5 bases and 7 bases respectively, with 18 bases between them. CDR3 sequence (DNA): TGTGCCAGCAGTGCAGGCACAGGGTGGTACCAGCCCCAGCATTTT. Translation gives CASSAGTGWYQPQHF.

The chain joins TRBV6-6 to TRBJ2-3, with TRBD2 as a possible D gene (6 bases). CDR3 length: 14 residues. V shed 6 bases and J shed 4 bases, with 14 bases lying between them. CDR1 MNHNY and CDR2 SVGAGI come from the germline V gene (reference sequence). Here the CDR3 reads CASRLTSSADTQYF. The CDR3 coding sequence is TGTGCCAGCAGGTTGACTAGTAGCGCAGATACGCAGTATTTT.

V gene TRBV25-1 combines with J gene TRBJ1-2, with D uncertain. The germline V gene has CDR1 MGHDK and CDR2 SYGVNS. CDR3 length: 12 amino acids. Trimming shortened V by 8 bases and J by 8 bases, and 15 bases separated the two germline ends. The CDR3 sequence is CASQRTGGGYTF. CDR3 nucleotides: TGTGCCAGCCAACGGACCGGAGGCGGCTACACCTTC.

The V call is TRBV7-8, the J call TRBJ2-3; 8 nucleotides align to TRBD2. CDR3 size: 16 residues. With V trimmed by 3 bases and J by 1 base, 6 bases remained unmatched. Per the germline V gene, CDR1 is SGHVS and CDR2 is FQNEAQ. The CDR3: CASSFPSGGRTDTQYF. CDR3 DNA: TGTGCCAGCAGCTTCCCAAGCGGGGGCCGCACAGATACGCAGTATTTT. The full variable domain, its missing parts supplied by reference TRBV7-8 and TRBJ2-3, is GAGVSQSPRYKVAKRGQDVALRCDPISGHVSLFWYQQALGQGPEFLTYFQNEAQLDKSGLPSDRFFAERPEGSVSTLKIQRTQQEDSAVYLCASSFPSGGRTDTQYFGPGTRLTVL.

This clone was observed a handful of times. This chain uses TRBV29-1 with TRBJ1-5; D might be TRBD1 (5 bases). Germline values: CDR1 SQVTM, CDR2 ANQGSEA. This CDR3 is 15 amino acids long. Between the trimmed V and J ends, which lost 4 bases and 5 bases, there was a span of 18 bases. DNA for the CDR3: TGCAGCGTTGTCATAACAGGAGGAGTGGATCAGCCCCAGCATTTT. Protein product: CSVVITGGVDQPQHF.

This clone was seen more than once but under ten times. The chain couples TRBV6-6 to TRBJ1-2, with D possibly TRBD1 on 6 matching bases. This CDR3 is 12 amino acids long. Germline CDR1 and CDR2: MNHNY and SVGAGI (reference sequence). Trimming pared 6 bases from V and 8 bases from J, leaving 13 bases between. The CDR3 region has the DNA TGTGCCAGCAGACGGGACAAGGGCGGCTACACCTTC. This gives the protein CASRRDKGGYTF.